These T cell receptor beta chains were read from a single sample in a study of metastatic and nonmetastatic thyroid tumors. MiXCR re-clonotyped the PCR reads for TCRdb. The profile shows about 53,000 clones, about 20% of them singletons. Sequencing used blood. The source of these receptors is a female donor with papillary thyroid cancer or a benign thyroid nodule (not recorded which). Some clones in this sample may be carry-over from other donors' samples. CDR3s include the opening cysteine and the closing phenylalanine or tryptophan. The D gene is left open where the match is weak. Clone size is shown for a subset of rows, as once, few, many or a class of expanded clone.

CDR3aa: CASSGNSPLHF
CDR3nt: TGTGCCAGTAGTGGGAATTCACCCCTCCACTTT
d_gene: .
abundance: many
j_gene: TRBJ1-6
v_gene: TRBV19

CDR3aa: CAWGQETTGELFF
CDR3nt: TGTGCCTGGGGACAGGAGACTACCGGGGAGCTGTTTTTT
d_gene: TRBD1
abundance: many
j_gene: TRBJ2-2
v_gene: TRBV30

CDR3aa: CASRRTHGWEHYF
CDR3nt: TGCGCCAGCCGGAGGACCCACGGGTGGGAGCATTACTTC
d_gene: .
abundance: .
j_gene: TRBJ2-7
v_gene: TRBV5-1

CDR3aa: CASSLTGLRSDEQFF
CDR3nt: TGTGCCAGCAGCTTAACGGGACTCCGGAGTGATGAGCAGTTCTTC
d_gene: .
abundance: many
j_gene: TRBJ2-1
v_gene: TRBV7-3

CDR3aa: CSAGPSGDFYEQYF
CDR3nt: TGCAGTGCCGGGCCCAGCGGGGACTTTTACGAGCAGTACTTC
d_gene: TRBD2
abundance: many
j_gene: TRBJ2-7
v_gene: TRBV20-1

CDR3aa: CASSLATGGAGLGYEQFF
CDR3nt: TGTGCCAGCAGCTTAGCGACAGGGGGCGCGGGACTAGGCTATGAGCAGTTCTTC
d_gene: TRBD1
abundance: many
j_gene: TRBJ2-1
v_gene: TRBV7-6

CDR3aa: CSARDPVRGRSGANVLTF
CDR3nt: TGCAGTGCTAGAGATCCCGTGCGGGGTCGATCTGGGGCCAACGTCCTGACTTTC
d_gene: .
abundance: many
j_gene: TRBJ2-6
v_gene: TRBV20-1

CDR3aa: CASSTDRGQGGYTF
CDR3nt: TGTGCCAGCAGCACGGACAGGGGGCAAGGTGGCTACACCTTC
d_gene: TRBD1
abundance: many
j_gene: TRBJ1-2
v_gene: TRBV7-2

CDR3aa: CASSARGRGLRQDTQYF
CDR3nt: TGCGCCAGCAGCGCACGAGGCAGGGGGCTGAGACAAGATACGCAGTATTTT
d_gene: TRBD1
abundance: many
j_gene: TRBJ2-3
v_gene: TRBV5-1

CDR3aa: CASSVLGRGEAFF
CDR3nt: TGTGCCAGCAGCGTATTGGGCAGGGGGGAAGCTTTCTTT
d_gene: TRBD1
abundance: many
j_gene: TRBJ1-1
v_gene: TRBV9

CDR3aa: CASSIPRRWSEQYF
CDR3nt: TGTGCCAGTAGTATCCCAAGGAGGTGGTCCGAGCAGTACTTC
d_gene: .
abundance: many
j_gene: TRBJ2-7
v_gene: TRBV19

CDR3aa: CASIWPEQLF
CDR3nt: TGTGCCAGCATTTGGCCCGAGCAGTTGTTC
d_gene: .
abundance: .
j_gene: TRBJ2-1
v_gene: TRBV6-9

CDR3aa: CAWSLIGNTEAFF
CDR3nt: TGTGCCTGGAGCTTGATAGGGAACACTGAAGCTTTCTTT
d_gene: .
abundance: many
j_gene: TRBJ1-1
v_gene: TRBV30

CDR3aa: CACSSGLSECEQYF
CDR3nt: TGCGCCTGCAGCTCGGGACTCTCGGAGTGCGAGCAGTACTTC
d_gene: .
abundance: .
j_gene: TRBJ2-7
v_gene: TRBV5-1

CDR3aa: CSARADPAEGEQYF
CDR3nt: TGCAGTGCTAGAGCTGACCCCGCCGAAGGGGAGCAGTACTTC
d_gene: .
abundance: many
j_gene: TRBJ2-7
v_gene: TRBV20-1

CDR3aa: CASSYPLRLAGEGEQYF
CDR3nt: TGTGCCAGCAGTTATCCTCTCAGACTAGCGGGAGAGGGCGAGCAGTACTTC
d_gene: TRBD2
abundance: many
j_gene: TRBJ2-7
v_gene: TRBV28

CDR3aa: CASSPPLRESDTQYF
CDR3nt: TGTGCCAGCAGCCCTCCCCTCCGTGAGAGTGATACGCAGTATTTT
d_gene: .
abundance: .
j_gene: TRBJ2-3
v_gene: TRBV7-8

CDR3aa: CASNLGSEKRIQYF
CDR3nt: TGTGCCAGTAATCTGGGGAGTGAGAAAAGAATTCAGTACTTC
d_gene: .
abundance: few
j_gene: TRBJ2-4
v_gene: TRBV19

CDR3aa: CAIRAELNTGELFF
CDR3nt: TGTGCCATCCGAGCGGAACTAAACACCGGGGAGCTGTTTTTT
d_gene: .
abundance: .
j_gene: TRBJ2-2
v_gene: TRBV10-3

CDR3aa: CASSLSETQYF
CDR3nt: TGTGCCAGCAGTTTAAGTGAGACCCAGTACTTC
d_gene: .
abundance: many
j_gene: TRBJ2-5
v_gene: TRBV12-3/TRBV12-4

CDR3aa: CASSDRQAPNTGELFF
CDR3nt: TGCGCCAGCAGTGATAGACAGGCACCGAACACCGGGGAGCTGTTTTTT
d_gene: .
abundance: many
j_gene: TRBJ2-2
v_gene: TRBV10-1

CDR3aa: CASSVATGVEQYF
CDR3nt: TGTGCCAGCAGCGTAGCGACAGGGGTCGAGCAGTACTTC
d_gene: TRBD1
abundance: many
j_gene: TRBJ2-7
v_gene: TRBV9

CDR3aa: CATEGDRRGGYTF
CDR3nt: TGTGCCACCGAGGGGGACAGGAGAGGAGGCTACACCTTC
d_gene: TRBD1
abundance: many
j_gene: TRBJ1-2
v_gene: TRBV12-3/TRBV12-4

CDR3aa: CATSIRGRGQPQHF
CDR3nt: TGTGCCACCAGTATCAGGGGGAGAGGTCAGCCCCAGCATTTT
d_gene: TRBD1
abundance: many
j_gene: TRBJ1-5
v_gene: TRBV15

CDR3aa: CASSPRAQGGELFF
CDR3nt: TGTGCCAGCAGTCCCCGGGCGCAGGGCGGGGAGCTGTTTTTT
d_gene: .
abundance: many
j_gene: TRBJ2-2
v_gene: TRBV28

CDR3aa: CASSPLSGELFF
CDR3nt: TGTGCCAGCAGCCCCCTCTCCGGGGAGCTGTTTTTT
d_gene: .
abundance: many
j_gene: TRBJ2-2
v_gene: TRBV5-8

CDR3aa: CASSPLPDSGSPLHF
CDR3nt: TGTGCCAGCTCACCACTTCCTGACTCCGGGTCACCCCTCCACTTT
d_gene: .
abundance: many
j_gene: TRBJ1-6
v_gene: TRBV18

CDR3aa: CASSSSRYEQYF
CDR3nt: TGTGCCAGCAGTTCTAGCCGTTACGAGCAGTACTTC
d_gene: .
abundance: many
j_gene: TRBJ2-7
v_gene: TRBV28

CDR3aa: CASSLAAGTGEGADTQYF
CDR3nt: TGTGCCAGCAGTTTAGCGGCGGGGACAGGGGAAGGGGCAGATACGCAGTATTTT
d_gene: TRBD1
abundance: many
j_gene: TRBJ2-3
v_gene: TRBV12-3/TRBV12-4

CDR3aa: CASKEGTNEKLFF
CDR3nt: TGCGCCAGCAAGGAGGGAACTAATGAAAAACTGTTTTTT
d_gene: .
abundance: many
j_gene: TRBJ1-4
v_gene: TRBV5-1

CDR3aa: CASSVTTNTEAFF
CDR3nt: TGTGCCAGCAGCGTGACAACTAACACTGAAGCTTTCTTT
d_gene: .
abundance: .
j_gene: TRBJ1-1
v_gene: TRBV7-3

CDR3aa: CASSLGTSGRHEQYF
CDR3nt: TGTGCCAGCAGCTTAGGAACTAGCGGGAGACACGAGCAGTACTTC
d_gene: TRBD2
abundance: many
j_gene: TRBJ2-7
v_gene: TRBV7-9

CDR3aa: CASNPLYRESSEKLFF
CDR3nt: TGTGCCAGCAACCCCCTATACAGGGAATCTTCTGAAAAACTGTTTTTT
d_gene: .
abundance: many
j_gene: TRBJ1-4
v_gene: TRBV5-5

CDR3aa: CASSIGPGCTYEQYF
CDR3nt: TGTGCCAGTAGTATTGGGCCAGGGTGCACCTACGAGCAGTACTTC
d_gene: .
abundance: .
j_gene: TRBJ2-7
v_gene: TRBV19

CDR3aa: CASSIAGGGETQYF
CDR3nt: TGTGCCAGTAGTATCGCGGGGGGGGGCGAGACCCAGTACTTC
d_gene: TRBD2
abundance: many
j_gene: TRBJ2-5
v_gene: TRBV19

CDR3aa: CARSHKGGLEAFF
CDR3nt: TGTGCCAGAAGCCACAAAGGGGGACTTGAAGCTTTCTTT
d_gene: .
abundance: .
j_gene: TRBJ1-1
v_gene: TRBV4-2

CDR3aa: CPSSPPDRGYEHYF
CDR3nt: TGCCCCAGCAGCCCCCCTGACAGGGGTTACGAGCATTACTTC
d_gene: TRBD1
abundance: few
j_gene: TRBJ2-7
v_gene: TRBV5-1

CDR3aa: CASSCMGQGAREQFF
CDR3nt: TGTGCCAGCAGTTGTATGGGACAGGGGGCGCGTGAGCAGTTCTTC
d_gene: TRBD1
abundance: many
j_gene: TRBJ2-1
v_gene: TRBV6-1

CDR3aa: CASSGRTGDSPLHF
CDR3nt: TGCGCCAGCAGCGGGCGGACAGGGGATTCACCCCTCCACTTT
d_gene: TRBD1
abundance: many
j_gene: TRBJ1-6
v_gene: TRBV5-1

CDR3aa: CSAKRQCGKPQHF
CDR3nt: TGCAGTGCTAAACGACAGTGCGGTAAGCCCCAGCATTTT
d_gene: .
abundance: .
j_gene: TRBJ1-5
v_gene: TRBV20-1

CDR3aa: CASPRNYGYTF
CDR3nt: TGTGCCTCCCCCAGGAACTATGGCTACACCTTC
d_gene: .
abundance: .
j_gene: TRBJ1-2
v_gene: TRBV30

CDR3aa: CASSLSRLAGNIQYF
CDR3nt: TGTGCCAGCAGTTTGTCGAGACTAGCGGGGAACATTCAGTACTTC
d_gene: TRBD2
abundance: many
j_gene: TRBJ2-4
v_gene: TRBV27

CDR3aa: CASTHSRPKDTQYF
CDR3nt: TGTGCCAGCACCCATAGTAGACCCAAAGATACGCAGTATTTT
d_gene: .
abundance: once
j_gene: TRBJ2-3
v_gene: TRBV27

CDR3aa: CASSLGQGLDTQYF
CDR3nt: TGTGCCAGCAGCCTTGGACAGGGTTTAGATACGCAGTATTTT
d_gene: TRBD1
abundance: many
j_gene: TRBJ2-3
v_gene: TRBV7-9

CDR3aa: CASSSDYNEQFF
CDR3nt: TGTGCCAGCAGCTCGGATTACAATGAGCAGTTCTTC
d_gene: .
abundance: many
j_gene: TRBJ2-1
v_gene: TRBV11-3

CDR3aa: CSARWGLAGNEQYF
CDR3nt: TGCAGTGCTAGATGGGGACTAGCGGGGAACGAGCAGTACTTC
d_gene: TRBD2
abundance: many
j_gene: TRBJ2-7
v_gene: TRBV20-1

CDR3aa: CASSLAGGGYTEAFF
CDR3nt: TGTGCCAGCAGTTTAGCGGGGGGAGGATACACTGAAGCTTTCTTT
d_gene: .
abundance: many
j_gene: TRBJ1-1
v_gene: TRBV12-3/TRBV12-4

CDR3aa: CATSREQGGTGELFF
CDR3nt: TGTGCCACCAGCAGAGAACAGGGAGGCACCGGGGAGCTGTTTTTT
d_gene: .
abundance: many
j_gene: TRBJ2-2
v_gene: TRBV15

CDR3aa: CSARVTYSPLHF
CDR3nt: TGCAGTGCTAGAGTGACGTACTCACCCCTCCACTTT
d_gene: .
abundance: many
j_gene: TRBJ1-6
v_gene: TRBV20-1

CDR3aa: CASSSGTGGYQPQHF
CDR3nt: TGTGCCAGCAGTTCCGGGACAGGGGGTTATCAGCCCCAGCATTTT
d_gene: TRBD1
abundance: many
j_gene: TRBJ1-5
v_gene: TRBV2

CDR3aa: CASSSSGRSYGYTF
CDR3nt: TGTGCCAGCAGCTCCTCGGGCAGGAGCTATGGCTACACCTTC
d_gene: .
abundance: many
j_gene: TRBJ1-2
v_gene: TRBV13

CDR3aa: CASSGGNTIYF
CDR3nt: TGCGCCAGCAGCGGTGGAAACACCATATATTTT
d_gene: .
abundance: many
j_gene: TRBJ1-3
v_gene: TRBV5-1

CDR3aa: CAWSGNTNYGYTF
CDR3nt: TGTGCCTGGAGTGGGAACACTAACTATGGCTACACCTTC
d_gene: .
abundance: .
j_gene: TRBJ1-2
v_gene: TRBV30